A selection of T cell receptor beta chains follows, all from one sample in a study of OX40 agonist ivuxolimab in advanced cancers. Clones were sequenced by immunoSEQ multiplex PCR, and TCRdb holds only the in-frame ones, with some missing. The data hold approximately 18,000 clones, with 70% to 90% observed a single time. The sample here was CD4+ or CD8+ T cells sorted from blood, taken in a trial of the OX40 agonist ivuxolimab. The source is an adult with an advanced solid tumor such as melanoma, head and neck, liver or kidney cancer. The CDR3 runs from the conserved cysteine through the conserved F or W. Fields, in order: CDR3 length, V gene, clone size, D gene, J gene, CDR3 DNA, CDR3 protein. A D gene is named only where the DNA matches it firmly. Clone size is not always given. Where it is, it says once, few, many or a class for expanded clones.

CDR3 length: 15
V gene: TRBV7-9
clone size: .
D gene: .
J gene: TRBJ1-4
CDR3 DNA: TGTGCCAGCAGCCCACCGGACAGATCTAATGAAAAACTGTTTTTT
CDR3 protein: CASSPPDRSNEKLFF

CDR3 length: 14
V gene: TRBV7-3
clone size: .
D gene: TRBD1
J gene: TRBJ2-7
CDR3 DNA: TGTGCCAGCAGCTTGGGACAGGGGCATAGCGAGCAGTACTTC
CDR3 protein: CASSLGQGHSEQYF

CDR3 length: 14
V gene: TRBV11-2
clone size: .
D gene: .
J gene: TRBJ1-5
CDR3 DNA: TGTGCCAGCAGCTTAGACGTAACAGGTGAACCTCAGCATTTT
CDR3 protein: CASSLDVTGEPQHF

CDR3 length: 13
V gene: TRBV9
clone size: once
D gene: .
J gene: TRBJ1-4
CDR3 DNA: TGTGCCAGCCGAGGGGAGGGTAATGAAAAACTGTTTTTT
CDR3 protein: CASRGEGNEKLFF

CDR3 length: 15
V gene: TRBV2
clone size: .
D gene: .
J gene: TRBJ2-1
CDR3 DNA: TGTGCCAGCAGATCCACGGGGTTAGCTGAAAATGAGCAGTTCTTC
CDR3 protein: CASRSTGLAENEQFF

CDR3 length: 15
V gene: TRBV28
clone size: .
D gene: TRBD2
J gene: TRBJ2-1
CDR3 DNA: TGTGCCAGCAGTTTCTCTAGCGGGGGGGCCAATGAGCAGTTCTTC
CDR3 protein: CASSFSSGGANEQFF

CDR3 length: 14
V gene: TRBV29-1
clone size: .
D gene: .
J gene: TRBJ2-7
CDR3 DNA: TGCAGCGTTCTGACAGGGAGGGGTTACTACGAGCAGTACTTC
CDR3 protein: CSVLTGRGYYEQYF

CDR3 length: 15
V gene: TRBV7-8
clone size: .
D gene: TRBD1
J gene: TRBJ2-5
CDR3 DNA: TGTGCCAGCAGCTTTCTCAGGGGGCCTCAAGAGACCCAGTACTTC
CDR3 protein: CASSFLRGPQETQYF

CDR3 length: 13
V gene: TRBV6-5
clone size: .
D gene: .
J gene: TRBJ2-7
CDR3 DNA: TGTGCCAGCAGTTTTATCGGGGATTACGAGCAGTACTTC
CDR3 protein: CASSFIGDYEQYF

CDR3 length: 13
V gene: TRBV28
clone size: .
D gene: .
J gene: TRBJ2-3
CDR3 DNA: TGTGCCAGCAGTGGGTGGGGGGCAGATACGCAGTATTTT
CDR3 protein: CASSGWGADTQYF

CDR3 length: 16
V gene: TRBV6-4
clone size: .
D gene: .
J gene: TRBJ1-6
CDR3 DNA: TGTGCCAGCAGTGAAATCGGGGGAATGGTTAATTCACCCCTCCACTTT
CDR3 protein: CASSEIGGMVNSPLHF

CDR3 length: 12
V gene: TRBV4-1
clone size: few
D gene: .
J gene: TRBJ1-5
CDR3 DNA: TGCGCCAGCAGCCAAGATGATCAGCCCCAGCATTTT
CDR3 protein: CASSQDDQPQHF

CDR3 length: 14
V gene: TRBV7-9
clone size: .
D gene: .
J gene: TRBJ2-5
CDR3 DNA: TGTGCCAGCAGCCCCCCAGAATACCAAGAGACCCAGTACTTC
CDR3 protein: CASSPPEYQETQYF

CDR3 length: 14
V gene: TRBV25-1
clone size: .
D gene: .
J gene: TRBJ2-1
CDR3 DNA: TGTGCCAGCAGTGGAGAGAGCTCCTACAATGAGCAGTTCTTC
CDR3 protein: CASSGESSYNEQFF

CDR3 length: 15
V gene: TRBV9
clone size: .
D gene: TRBD1
J gene: TRBJ2-7
CDR3 DNA: TGTGCCAGCAGTTACTCGCCGGGACAGTTCTACGAGCAGTACTTC
CDR3 protein: CASSYSPGQFYEQYF

CDR3 length: 16
V gene: TRBV11-2
clone size: .
D gene: .
J gene: TRBJ2-7
CDR3 DNA: TGTGCCAGCAGCCCTGAAACGGGACTTAACTCCTACGAGCAGTACTTC
CDR3 protein: CASSPETGLNSYEQYF

CDR3 length: 15
V gene: TRBV15
clone size: .
D gene: .
J gene: TRBJ1-5
CDR3 DNA: TGTGCCACCAGCAGTGACACCTATAGCAATCAGCCCCAGCATTTT
CDR3 protein: CATSSDTYSNQPQHF

CDR3 length: 13
V gene: TRBV7-4
clone size: .
D gene: .
J gene: TRBJ2-5
CDR3 DNA: TGTGCCAGCAGCTTCGCGGGGCGTCGGAGCCAGTACTTC
CDR3 protein: CASSFAGRRSQYF

CDR3 length: 18
V gene: TRBV18
clone size: .
D gene: .
J gene: TRBJ1-2
CDR3 DNA: TGTGCCAGCTCACCACCGATTCCGAGCAGGGCTCCCAACTATGGCTACACCTTC
CDR3 protein: CASSPPIPSRAPNYGYTF

CDR3 length: 16
V gene: TRBV5-1
clone size: .
D gene: .
J gene: TRBJ2-1
CDR3 DNA: TGCGCCAGCAGCTTGGAGGGCGGAAGCGAATACAATGAGCAGTTCTTC
CDR3 protein: CASSLEGGSEYNEQFF

CDR3 length: 14
V gene: TRBV19
clone size: .
D gene: .
J gene: TRBJ2-7
CDR3 DNA: TGTGCCAGTAGTTACGGGAGCGCCCCGTACGAGCAGTACTTC
CDR3 protein: CASSYGSAPYEQYF

CDR3 length: 14
V gene: TRBV27
clone size: .
D gene: TRBD2
J gene: TRBJ2-3
CDR3 DNA: TGTGCCAGCACCCCTAGCGGGGGGGCTTATACGCAGTATTTT
CDR3 protein: CASTPSGGAYTQYF

CDR3 length: 12
V gene: TRBV6-6
clone size: .
D gene: .
J gene: TRBJ2-7
CDR3 DNA: TGTGCCAGCAGTTACTCGAACGGACGGCAGTACTTC
CDR3 protein: CASSYSNGRQYF

CDR3 length: 15
V gene: TRBV11-2
clone size: few
D gene: .
J gene: TRBJ2-2
CDR3 DNA: TGTGCCAGCAGCTTCGGGACGGCAAACACCGGGGAGCTGTTTTTT
CDR3 protein: CASSFGTANTGELFF

CDR3 length: 15
V gene: TRBV7-9
clone size: .
D gene: TRBD1
J gene: TRBJ2-3
CDR3 DNA: TGTGCCAGCAGCTTAATCGGGACAGGGGGAGATACGCAGTATTTT
CDR3 protein: CASSLIGTGGDTQYF

CDR3 length: 15
V gene: TRBV10-2
clone size: once
D gene: TRBD2
J gene: TRBJ2-1
CDR3 DNA: TGCGCCAGCAAAGAGACTAGCGGGAGCTACAATGAGCAGTTCTTC
CDR3 protein: CASKETSGSYNEQFF

CDR3 length: 14
V gene: TRBV4-3
clone size: .
D gene: .
J gene: TRBJ2-5
CDR3 DNA: TGCGCCAGCAGCCAAGATCTAGCGCCAGAGACCCAGTACTTC
CDR3 protein: CASSQDLAPETQYF

CDR3 length: 13
V gene: TRBV19
clone size: .
D gene: .
J gene: TRBJ1-1
CDR3 DNA: TGTGCCACGGCAGTCTCGGCGAACACTGAAGCTTTCTTT
CDR3 protein: CATAVSANTEAFF

CDR3 length: 14
V gene: TRBV10-1
clone size: few
D gene: TRBD1
J gene: TRBJ1-4
CDR3 DNA: TGCGCCAGCAGTGAGGGACAGGGAGGAGAAAAACTGTTTTTT
CDR3 protein: CASSEGQGGEKLFF

CDR3 length: 13
V gene: TRBV28
clone size: .
D gene: .
J gene: TRBJ2-7
CDR3 DNA: TGTGCCAGCAGCTTAGGAGAAGTAGACGAGCAGTACTTC
CDR3 protein: CASSLGEVDEQYF

CDR3 length: 15
V gene: TRBV7-9
clone size: .
D gene: .
J gene: TRBJ1-5
CDR3 DNA: TGTGCCAGCAGCTTAGCGGGTTTGGGCAATCAGCCCCAGCATTTT
CDR3 protein: CASSLAGLGNQPQHF

CDR3 length: 15
V gene: TRBV9
clone size: .
D gene: .
J gene: TRBJ2-3
CDR3 DNA: TGTGCCAGCAGCATGAGGACAGCAAGCACAGATACGCAGTATTTT
CDR3 protein: CASSMRTASTDTQYF

CDR3 length: 15
V gene: TRBV27
clone size: .
D gene: .
J gene: TRBJ2-5
CDR3 DNA: TGTGCCAGCAGTCTGACTCCGAACCGGGGGGAGACCCAGTACTTC
CDR3 protein: CASSLTPNRGETQYF

CDR3 length: 10
V gene: TRBV6-1
clone size: .
D gene: .
J gene: TRBJ2-7
CDR3 DNA: TGTGCCAGCGTCTCCTACGAGCAGTACTTC
CDR3 protein: CASVSYEQYF

CDR3 length: 16
V gene: TRBV2
clone size: .
D gene: TRBD2
J gene: TRBJ2-2
CDR3 DNA: TGTGCCAGCAGTGTCCGACTAGCGGGGGGCACCGGGGAGCTGTTTTTT
CDR3 protein: CASSVRLAGGTGELFF

CDR3 length: 15
V gene: TRBV7-6
clone size: .
D gene: TRBD1
J gene: TRBJ2-7
CDR3 DNA: TGTGCCAGCAGCGCCACGACAGGGCCTTCCTACGAGCAGTACTTC
CDR3 protein: CASSATTGPSYEQYF

CDR3 length: 15
V gene: TRBV7-3
clone size: once
D gene: .
J gene: TRBJ1-5
CDR3 DNA: TGTGCCAGCAGCTGGGACACTGAAGGCAATCAGCCCCAGCATTTT
CDR3 protein: CASSWDTEGNQPQHF